This T cell receptor beta chain was recorded in a study of T-cell memory formation after mild COVID-19. Whole-study results and caveats: There was no confirmation that second-wave clones peaking on day 37 were SARS-CoV-2 specific.

Employing constant-segment primers, 5'RACE generated TCR alpha and TCR beta cDNA libraries bearing sample barcodes and UMIs. Via MiXCR, TCRdb re-called the 5' RACE reads, giving one row per CDR3 protein. Altogether approximately 180,000 distinct CDR3 sequences are present, 16% being singletons, with the ten largest covering about 2.1%. This clonotype was observed a handful of times. What it recognizes is unknown. V shed 4 bases and J 7 bases; nucleotides not matched to a gene: 4. CDR3 length equals 13 residues. Germline CDR1 SNHLY, CDR2 FYNNEI. J is TRBJ2-1 and V is TRBV2; 7 bases agree with TRBD1. The sample comprised PBMCs or a T cell subset sorted from them (not recorded which). The TCR was taken from an adult woman who had mild COVID-19 (a few samples of this study predate the infection). Cell type and time point are not known. The CDR3 loop is CASSGGQLNEQFF. The CDR3, as DNA: TGTGCCAGCAGTGGGGGACAGTTGAATGAGCAGTTCTTC.